This T cell receptor beta chain was retrieved from a study of T-cell memory formation after mild COVID-19. Across the study: TCR clusters showed largely donor specificity.

This clonotype was recorded many times. Its antigen is currently unknown. Notes on the study in general: CD4+ bias marked clones expanding day 15 to 37, unlike balanced contracting clones.

TCRdb ran MiXCR on the 5' RACE reads and lists one entry per CDR3 protein. The data show approximately 300,000 distinct CDR3 sequences, approximately 16% seen once. The CDR3 is made up of 14 amino acids. Trimming shortened V by 1 base and J by 3 bases, and 9 bases separated the two germline ends. Germline loops: CDR1 LGHNA, CDR2 YNFKEQ. The chain carries TRBV4-2 and TRBJ2-5; no clear D gene. The receptor was derived from a man in his late teens or twenties who had mild COVID-19 (a few samples of this study predate the infection). Cell type and time point are not known. Sequenced input: PBMCs or a T cell subset sorted from them (not recorded which). The chain's CDR3 is CASSQAVGEETQYF. The CDR3 DNA reads TGTGCCAGCAGCCAAGCCGTGGGCGAAGAGACCCAGTACTTC.